This is a list of T cell receptor beta chains from one sample in a study of T cells in Graves' hyperthyroidism and ophthalmopathy. TCRdb called the multiplex PCR reads again in MiXCR, with one record for every CDR3 protein. The sample includes more than 450,000 distinct CDR3 sequences, around 15% of them seen just once. Sequenced sample: blood. These receptors were taken from a woman aged 40 to 50 with Graves' hyperthyroidism. CDR3s include the opening cysteine and the closing phenylalanine or tryptophan. The order of the fields is CDR3 protein, CDR3 DNA, V gene, clone size, D gene, J gene. D genes are given only for firm matches. A row's size may be missing; if present it is once, few, many or a size class.

CDR3 protein: CASSYGVESLDTQYF; CDR3 DNA: TGTGCCAGCAGCTACGGAGTGGAATCGTTGGATACGCAGTATTTT; V gene: TRBV6-2/TRBV6-3; clone size: many; D gene: .; J gene: TRBJ2-3
CDR3 protein: CASSIRTVYNEQFF; CDR3 DNA: TGTGCCAGTAGTATTAGGACAGTCTACAATGAGCAGTTCTTC; V gene: TRBV19; clone size: .; D gene: .; J gene: TRBJ2-1
CDR3 protein: CASSPGLAGGVEQFF; CDR3 DNA: TGTGCCAGCAGCCCTGGACTAGCGGGAGGTGTTGAGCAGTTCTTC; V gene: TRBV11-2; clone size: many; D gene: TRBD2; J gene: TRBJ2-1
CDR3 protein: CASSYSRALNTEAFF; CDR3 DNA: TGTGCCAGCAGTTACTCGAGGGCCTTGAACACTGAAGCTTTCTTT; V gene: TRBV6-5; clone size: many; D gene: .; J gene: TRBJ1-1
CDR3 protein: CASSRGTDGSNEQFF; CDR3 DNA: TGTGCCAGCAGCCGCGGGACCGACGGTAGCAATGAGCAGTTCTTC; V gene: TRBV7-9; clone size: many; D gene: .; J gene: TRBJ2-1
CDR3 protein: CSAKGLAGVDGELFF; CDR3 DNA: TGCAGTGCGAAAGGACTAGCGGGAGTGGACGGGGAGCTGTTTTTT; V gene: TRBV20-1; clone size: .; D gene: TRBD2; J gene: TRBJ2-2
CDR3 protein: CASSLIPLGGLDQPQHF; CDR3 DNA: TGTGCCAGCAGTTTAATTCCCCTAGGGGGTTTAGATCAGCCCCAGCATTTT; V gene: TRBV28; clone size: many; D gene: .; J gene: TRBJ1-5
CDR3 protein: CASSLSSGYPHF; CDR3 DNA: TGTGCCAGCAGTTTATCTTCAGGGTACCCGCACTTC; V gene: TRBV28; clone size: many; D gene: .; J gene: TRBJ2-5
CDR3 protein: CSARDPRGAGGPGEQYF; CDR3 DNA: TGCAGTGCTAGAGACCCGCGGGGCGCGGGAGGGCCGGGGGAGCAGTACTTC; V gene: TRBV20-1; clone size: many; D gene: TRBD2; J gene: TRBJ2-7
CDR3 protein: CASRILTGQAFF; CDR3 DNA: TGTGCCAGCAGGATACTGACAGGACAAGCTTTCTTT; V gene: TRBV2; clone size: many; D gene: .; J gene: TRBJ1-1
CDR3 protein: CASSRGGGDNEQFF; CDR3 DNA: TGTGCCAGCAGCCGGGGTGGCGGAGACAATGAGCAGTTCTTC; V gene: TRBV9; clone size: few; D gene: .; J gene: TRBJ2-1
CDR3 protein: CASSFTDRNIQYF; CDR3 DNA: TGTGCCAGCAGTTTTACCGACAGAAACATTCAGTACTTC; V gene: TRBV27; clone size: many; D gene: .; J gene: TRBJ2-4
CDR3 protein: CASRKDRGEQYF; CDR3 DNA: TGTGCCAGCAGGAAGGACCGGGGCGAGCAGTACTTC; V gene: TRBV7-9; clone size: many; D gene: .; J gene: TRBJ2-7
CDR3 protein: CASRRASSGANVLTF; CDR3 DNA: TGTGCCAGCCGGAGGGCTAGCTCTGGGGCCAACGTCCTGACTTTC; V gene: TRBV19; clone size: few; D gene: .; J gene: TRBJ2-6
CDR3 protein: CASSRHWETNTEAFF; CDR3 DNA: TGTGCCAGCAGCCGTCATTGGGAGACGAACACTGAAGCTTTCTTT; V gene: TRBV3-1; clone size: few; D gene: .; J gene: TRBJ1-1
CDR3 protein: CASSSSLPTEEQYF; CDR3 DNA: TGTGCCAGCAGTTCCTCCCTCCCAACGGAAGAGCAGTACTTC; V gene: TRBV28; clone size: many; D gene: .; J gene: TRBJ2-7
CDR3 protein: CSARLGWGGYTF; CDR3 DNA: TGCAGTGCCAGACTGGGGTGGGGTGGCTACACCTTC; V gene: TRBV20-1; clone size: few; D gene: .; J gene: TRBJ1-2
CDR3 protein: CATSREEVRSYEQYF; CDR3 DNA: TGTGCCACCAGCAGAGAGGAGGTCCGATCCTACGAGCAGTACTTC; V gene: TRBV15; clone size: .; D gene: .; J gene: TRBJ2-7
CDR3 protein: CASSPTSKTHTHTDTQYF; CDR3 DNA: TGTGCCAGCAGCCCAACATCTAAGACACACACACACACAGATACGCAGTATTTT; V gene: TRBV27; clone size: many; D gene: .; J gene: TRBJ2-3
CDR3 protein: CASSSPLKMRNEQFF; CDR3 DNA: TGTGCCAGCAGCAGCCCCCTGAAAATGAGAAATGAGCAGTTCTTC; V gene: TRBV28; clone size: many; D gene: .; J gene: TRBJ2-1
CDR3 protein: CASAGTGLYEQYF; CDR3 DNA: TGTGCCAGCGCCGGGACAGGGCTTTACGAGCAGTACTTC; V gene: TRBV11-2; clone size: many; D gene: TRBD1; J gene: TRBJ2-7
CDR3 protein: CSVEKSRGGRGGSEQFF; CDR3 DNA: TGCAGCGTTGAAAAGTCTCGAGGCGGGAGGGGTGGGAGTGAGCAGTTCTTC; V gene: TRBV29-1; clone size: once; D gene: TRBD2; J gene: TRBJ2-1
CDR3 protein: CASSSRETVLNTEAFF; CDR3 DNA: TGTGCCAGCAGCTCTCGCGAGACAGTATTGAACACTGAAGCTTTCTTT; V gene: TRBV5-4; clone size: few; D gene: .; J gene: TRBJ1-1
CDR3 protein: CASSRSMTDTQYF; CDR3 DNA: TGTGCCAGCAGTCGGAGCATGACAGATACGCAGTATTTT; V gene: TRBV5-4; clone size: many; D gene: .; J gene: TRBJ2-3
CDR3 protein: CASSYSTLYNEQFF; CDR3 DNA: TGTGCCAGCAGTTACTCGACGCTCTACAATGAGCAGTTCTTC; V gene: TRBV6-5; clone size: .; D gene: .; J gene: TRBJ2-1
CDR3 protein: CASSQDTGVAGGPSYEQFF; CDR3 DNA: TGTGCCAGCAGCCAAGATACGGGGGTAGCGGGAGGGCCAAGCTATGAGCAGTTCTTC; V gene: TRBV14; clone size: few; D gene: TRBD2; J gene: TRBJ2-1
CDR3 protein: CASSVGAGSTDTQYF; CDR3 DNA: TGTGCCAGCAGTGTGGGGGCTGGTAGCACAGATACGCAGTATTTT; V gene: TRBV2; clone size: many; D gene: .; J gene: TRBJ2-3
CDR3 protein: CASSLEGADNIQYF; CDR3 DNA: TGCGCCAGCAGCTTGGAGGGGGCCGACAACATTCAGTACTTC; V gene: TRBV5-1; clone size: few; D gene: TRBD1; J gene: TRBJ2-4
CDR3 protein: CASSPGENWSQHF; CDR3 DNA: TGTGCCAGCAGCCCAGGGGAAAACTGGTCCCAGCATTTT; V gene: TRBV7-9; clone size: .; D gene: .; J gene: TRBJ1-5
CDR3 protein: CASSYSKTSTDAQYF; CDR3 DNA: TGTGCCAGCAGTTACTCCAAAACTAGCACAGATGCGCAGTATTTT; V gene: TRBV6-2/TRBV6-3; clone size: .; D gene: .; J gene: TRBJ2-3
CDR3 protein: CSASLVPGELFF; CDR3 DNA: TGCAGTGCGTCTTTGGTACCCGGGGAGCTGTTTTTT; V gene: TRBV20-1; clone size: .; D gene: .; J gene: TRBJ2-2
CDR3 protein: CASSEAVQYF; CDR3 DNA: TGTGCCAGCAGTGAAGCTGTGCAGTACTTC; V gene: TRBV6-1; clone size: few; D gene: .; J gene: TRBJ2-7
CDR3 protein: CASSELQLLNEKLFF; CDR3 DNA: TGTGCCAGCAGTGAACTCCAGCTTCTTAATGAAAAACTGTTTTTT; V gene: TRBV6-1; clone size: many; D gene: .; J gene: TRBJ1-4
CDR3 protein: CASSHTGGTNTEAFF; CDR3 DNA: TGCGCCAGCAGCCATACAGGGGGGACGAACACTGAAGCTTTCTTT; V gene: TRBV5-1; clone size: many; D gene: TRBD1; J gene: TRBJ1-1
CDR3 protein: CASSEDRRYEQYF; CDR3 DNA: TGTGCCAGCAGCGAGGACAGGCGGTACGAGCAGTACTTC; V gene: TRBV7-9; clone size: many; D gene: TRBD1; J gene: TRBJ2-7
CDR3 protein: CASSEILGQASNYGYTF; CDR3 DNA: TGTGCCAGCAGTGAAATTCTTGGGCAGGCATCTAACTATGGCTACACCTTC; V gene: TRBV2; clone size: few; D gene: .; J gene: TRBJ1-2
CDR3 protein: CASSLTDPYQETQYF; CDR3 DNA: TGCGCCAGCAGCTTGACGGATCCGTACCAAGAGACCCAGTACTTC; V gene: TRBV5-1; clone size: few; D gene: .; J gene: TRBJ2-5
CDR3 protein: CASRLPEGAVTDTQYF; CDR3 DNA: TGCGCCAGCCGGCTCCCTGAGGGGGCTGTGACAGATACGCAGTATTTT; V gene: TRBV5-1; clone size: many; D gene: TRBD1; J gene: TRBJ2-3
CDR3 protein: CASSLLQGARSNEQFF; CDR3 DNA: TGTGCCAGCAGCTTGTTGCAGGGGGCAAGGTCTAATGAGCAGTTCTTC; V gene: TRBV5-1; clone size: .; D gene: TRBD1; J gene: TRBJ2-1
CDR3 protein: CASSPDSEKGYNSPLHF; CDR3 DNA: TGTGCCAGTAGTCCGGACAGCGAAAAAGGCTATAATTCACCCCTCCACTTT; V gene: TRBV19; clone size: .; D gene: .; J gene: TRBJ1-6
CDR3 protein: CATMGLREGRMNGYTF; CDR3 DNA: TGTGCCACCATGGGGCTCAGGGAAGGGAGAATGAATGGCTACACCTTC; V gene: TRBV28; clone size: many; D gene: .; J gene: TRBJ1-2
CDR3 protein: CSARTGNYEQYF; CDR3 DNA: TGCAGTGCTAGGACAGGGAACTACGAGCAGTACTTC; V gene: TRBV20-1; clone size: .; D gene: TRBD1; J gene: TRBJ2-7
CDR3 protein: CSAIRGYEQYF; CDR3 DNA: TGCAGTGCCATCCGGGGCTACGAGCAGTACTTC; V gene: TRBV20-1; clone size: few; D gene: .; J gene: TRBJ2-7
CDR3 protein: CASKGQGYGYTF; CDR3 DNA: TGTGCCAGTAAGGGACAGGGATATGGCTACACCTTC; V gene: TRBV19; clone size: .; D gene: TRBD1; J gene: TRBJ1-2
CDR3 protein: CASRETANQPQHF; CDR3 DNA: TGTGCCAGTAGGGAGACAGCCAATCAGCCCCAGCATTTT; V gene: TRBV19; clone size: .; D gene: .; J gene: TRBJ1-5
CDR3 protein: CASSLNKGLNTEAFF; CDR3 DNA: TGTGCCAGCAGTTTAAATAAGGGTCTGAACACTGAAGCTTTCTTT; V gene: TRBV12-3/TRBV12-4; clone size: many; D gene: .; J gene: TRBJ1-1
CDR3 protein: CASSTPGSGNGGELFF; CDR3 DNA: TGTGCCAGTAGTACCCCGGGTAGCGGGAATGGCGGGGAGCTGTTTTTT; V gene: TRBV19; clone size: .; D gene: TRBD2; J gene: TRBJ2-2
CDR3 protein: CASSPIPQGWYYGYTF; CDR3 DNA: TGTGCCAGCAGCCCTATCCCCCAGGGATGGTACTATGGCTACACCTTC; V gene: TRBV27; clone size: many; D gene: .; J gene: TRBJ1-2
CDR3 protein: CASSSTDKQNTGELFF; CDR3 DNA: TGTGCCAGCAGTTCCACCGACAAGCAGAACACCGGGGAGCTGTTTTTT; V gene: TRBV6-1; clone size: .; D gene: .; J gene: TRBJ2-2
CDR3 protein: CASSFRTAISIQYF; CDR3 DNA: TGTGCCAGCAGTTTTCGGACAGCCATCAGCATTCAGTACTTC; V gene: TRBV28; clone size: few; D gene: .; J gene: TRBJ2-4
CDR3 protein: CSARPLGEPGELFF; CDR3 DNA: TGCAGTGCTAGACCCTTGGGGGAGCCCGGGGAGCTGTTTTTT; V gene: TRBV20-1; clone size: .; D gene: .; J gene: TRBJ2-2
CDR3 protein: CASDSDRVGGYTF; CDR3 DNA: TGTGCCAGCGATTCCGACAGGGTAGGGGGCTACACCTTC; V gene: TRBV28; clone size: many; D gene: TRBD1; J gene: TRBJ1-2
CDR3 protein: CASSLTTGVYNSPLHF; CDR3 DNA: TGTGCCAGCAGCCTTACGACAGGGGTTTATAATTCACCCCTCCACTTT; V gene: TRBV3-1; clone size: many; D gene: TRBD1; J gene: TRBJ1-6
CDR3 protein: CASSPVRTSGELFF; CDR3 DNA: TGTGCCAGCAGCCCCGTCCGGACTAGCGGGGAGCTGTTTTTT; V gene: TRBV14; clone size: many; D gene: TRBD2; J gene: TRBJ2-2
CDR3 protein: CASTLGGTGVYGYTF; CDR3 DNA: TGTGCCAGCACTTTAGGGGGGACAGGGGTCTATGGCTACACCTTC; V gene: TRBV28; clone size: .; D gene: TRBD1; J gene: TRBJ1-2
CDR3 protein: CAWTGVGYGYTF; CDR3 DNA: TGTGCCTGGACAGGGGTGGGGTATGGCTACACCTTC; V gene: TRBV30; clone size: many; D gene: .; J gene: TRBJ1-2
CDR3 protein: CASRTVAGGPQETQYF; CDR3 DNA: TGCGCCAGCAGAACGGTAGCGGGAGGGCCGCAAGAGACCCAGTACTTC; V gene: TRBV5-1; clone size: many; D gene: TRBD2; J gene: TRBJ2-5